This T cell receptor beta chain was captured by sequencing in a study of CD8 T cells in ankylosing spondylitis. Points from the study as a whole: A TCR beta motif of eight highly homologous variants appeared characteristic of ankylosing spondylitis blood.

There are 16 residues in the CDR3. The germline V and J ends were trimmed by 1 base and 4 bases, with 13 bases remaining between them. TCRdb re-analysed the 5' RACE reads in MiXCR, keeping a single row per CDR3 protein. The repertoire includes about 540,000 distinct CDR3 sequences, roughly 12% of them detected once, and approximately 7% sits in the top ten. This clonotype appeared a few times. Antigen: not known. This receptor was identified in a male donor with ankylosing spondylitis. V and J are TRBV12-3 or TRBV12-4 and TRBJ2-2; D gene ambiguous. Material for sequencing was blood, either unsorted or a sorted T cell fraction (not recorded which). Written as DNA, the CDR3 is TGTGCCAGCAGTTTAGATCCTAAACGGAGCACCGGGGAGCTGTTTTTT. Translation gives CASSLDPKRSTGELFF.